These T cell receptor beta chains were read from a single sample in a study of blood T cell repertoires in COVID-19. Here immunoSEQ multiplex PCR was the method, and the copy in TCRdb shows in-frame clones only, minus some. The sample gives about 190,000 clones, nearly 85% of which show up once; about 5.5% is in the top ten. Sequencing was done on a sample of peripheral blood. These TCRs come from a woman aged 30 to 39 with acute or convalescent COVID-19. Both conserved end residues are part of each CDR3. Fields, in order: V gene, CDR3 protein.

V gene: TRBV11-2
CDR3 protein: CASSLVPGGNEKLFF

V gene: TRBV30
CDR3 protein: CAWRRRSQETQYF

V gene: TRBV6-5
CDR3 protein: CASSPTIGSNEQFF

V gene: TRBV9
CDR3 protein: CASSVASSGGAGTQYF

V gene: TRBV4-2
CDR3 protein: CASSQDPVQYF

V gene: TRBV2
CDR3 protein: CASSSNHRVDVYGYTF

V gene: TRBV27
CDR3 protein: CASSERGFQETQYF

V gene: TRBV20-1
CDR3 protein: CSGQNYGYTF

V gene: TRBV7-3
CDR3 protein: CASSFTGGGDTQYF

V gene: TRBV7-2
CDR3 protein: CASSLLGAGYIQYF

V gene: TRBV2
CDR3 protein: CASGRTRFEQYF

V gene: TRBV23-1
CDR3 protein: CASELQIKREGNNSTDTQYF

V gene: TRBV7-6
CDR3 protein: CASRTGVNSPLHF

V gene: TRBV6-5
CDR3 protein: CASSYSTGGLTEAFF

V gene: TRBV5-1
CDR3 protein: CASSPTLPGGLWDTQYF

V gene: TRBV19
CDR3 protein: CASSSQGYGYTF

V gene: TRBV28
CDR3 protein: CASSPLSGGATYNEQFF

V gene: TRBV28
CDR3 protein: CASSASDRGDNSPLHF

V gene: TRBV10-3
CDR3 protein: CAITRGAYEQYF

V gene: TRBV28
CDR3 protein: CASTVTGLSGNTIYF

V gene: TRBV28
CDR3 protein: CASSYLTGTSGAYEQYF

V gene: TRBV5-1
CDR3 protein: CASSLGFSRGETQYF

V gene: TRBV11-2
CDR3 protein: CASSLVVRGGTSYNEQFF

V gene: TRBV30
CDR3 protein: CAWSVLRPRRYEQYF

V gene: TRBV10-1
CDR3 protein: CASSPGTGKNQPQHF